Below, 12 T cell receptor beta chains from the same sample are listed, as sequenced in a study of shared clonotypes between healthy human individuals. The assay was immunoSEQ multiplex PCR, and TCRdb's table has in-frame clones only and misses some. The sample lists roughly 700,000 clones, approximately 74% occurring once. Source material: memory CD4+ T cells sorted from blood. The subset denotes: CD45RA-negative fraction. These receptors all stem from a woman in her twenties or thirties in good health.

CDR3 DNA: TGTGCCAGCAGCGTAGGTTCGGTTAGCGGGAAGGAGACCCAGTACTTC. Amino acids: CASSVGSVSGKETQYF. The J gene is TRBJ2-5, the V gene TRBV9; 8 bases map to TRBD2. V dropped 0 bases and J dropped 5; count of bases not matched to a gene: 9. The germline V gene encodes CDR1 SGDLS and CDR2 YYNGEE. The CDR3 extends over 16 amino acids.

The chain employs TRBV7-6 and TRBJ2-5; no clear D gene. Trimming removed 1 base from V and 2 bases from J, with 11 bases in between. CDR1 is SGHVS and CDR2 is FNYEAQ in the germline V gene. This CDR3 comprises 15 residues. The CDR3 is CASSLGGGFQETQYF. In nucleotides, the CDR3 is TGTGCCAGCAGCTTAGGTGGTGGTTTTCAAGAGACCCAGTACTTC.

The chain combines TRBV25-1 with TRBJ2-7; D remains ambiguous. Trimming took off 0 bases at V and 1 base at J, with 10 bases between the two ends. This CDR3 spans 15 amino acids. CDR1 and CDR2 from the germline V gene are MGHDK and SYGVNS. The CDR3 nucleotides are TGTGCCAGCAGTGAATATATTAGTTCTTCCTACGAGCAGTACTTC. Encoded protein: CASSEYISSSYEQYF.

This clone was detected a few times. This rearrangement joins TRBV28 to TRBJ2-3; TRBD2 agrees at 10 bases. The CDR3 contains 18 residues. After removal of 6 bases from V and 0 bases from J, the junction contained 12 bases not matched to a gene. Germline CDR1 is MDHEN and CDR2 is SYDVKM. CDR3 protein: CASSQSGTSETSTDTQYF. The DNA of the CDR3 is TGTGCCAGCAGCCAAAGTGGGACTAGCGAAACTAGCACAGATACGCAGTATTTT.

This clone was counted a few times. The genes are TRBV7-7 and TRBJ2-1; 11 positions agree with TRBD2. Germline CDR1 reads SSHAT; CDR2 reads FNYEAQ (reference sequence). Germline trimming cut 5 bases from V and 7 bases from J; bases unmatched to any gene: 10. The CDR3 runs to 16 residues. The CDR3 is CASSPMELAGVNEQFF. In DNA, the CDR3 is TGTGCCAGCAGCCCCATGGAACTAGCGGGAGTAAATGAGCAGTTCTTC.

The chain combines TRBV11-3 with TRBJ2-1; 9 positions agree with TRBD2. The CDR3 is 15 amino acids. Germline V gene data show CDR1 as SGHNT and CDR2 as YENEEA. The ends lost 2 bases at V and 7 bases at J; junction bases unmatched: 6. DNA for the CDR3: TGTGCCAGCAGCTTACAGTCAGGACTAGCGAATGAGCAGTTCTTC. Translating it yields CASSLQSGLANEQFF.

This chain links TRBV7-2 with TRBJ1-3; possible D gene TRBD1, 5 bases. Germline V CDR1 and CDR2: SGHTA, FQGNSA. V lost 6 bases to trimming and J lost 0 bases, with 12 bases between them. The CDR3 totals 15 residues. The CDR3 sequence is CASSSGPNSGNTIYF. CDR3 bases: TGTGCCAGCAGTTCAGGGCCTAACTCTGGAAACACCATATATTTT.

Many counts were recorded for this clone. The chain joins TRBV11-3 to TRBJ2-1; unclear D gene. The CDR3 contains 13 residues. Germline V gives CDR1 SGHNT, CDR2 YENEEA. V was pared by 5 bases and J by 4 bases, with 9 bases between. The CDR3 loop reads CASSPNKYNEQFF. CDR3 nucleotides: TGTGCCAGCAGCCCCAATAAATACAATGAGCAGTTCTTC.

In this sample, this clone turned up many times. Within the sample, other DNA sequences also encode this same CDR3. This rearrangement joins TRBV18 to TRBJ2-7; D not resolved. The germline gives CDR1 KGHSH, CDR2 LQKENI. This CDR3 has 12 amino acids. V dropped 3 bases and J dropped 0 bases, with 3 bases sitting between them. The CDR3 DNA sequence: TGTGCCAGCTCACCCGACTCCTACGAGCAGTACTTC. Residues: CASSPDSYEQYF.

This chain links TRBV19 with TRBJ1-1; D is ambiguous. The CDR3 is made up of 14 amino acids. Germline CDR1 reads LNHDA; CDR2 reads SQIVND (reference sequence). V was pared by 3 bases and J by 3 bases, with 11 bases between. The CDR3 nucleotides are TGTGCCAGTAGTATGATGAGGGAAGACACTGAAGCTTTCTTT. Translation gives CASSMMREDTEAFF. Combining the CDR3 with reference TRBV19 and TRBJ1-1 gives the whole variable domain DGGITQSPKYLFRKEGQNVTLSCEQNLNHDAMYWYRQDPGQGLRLIYYSQIVNDFQKGDIAEGYSVSREKKESFPLTVTSAQKNPTAFYLCASSMMREDTEAFFGQGTRLTVV.

The chain uses TRBV4-1 and TRBJ1-5; D is unclear. The germline gives CDR1 MGHRA, CDR2 YSYEKL. The V gene lost 1 base and the J gene lost 13 bases, with 17 bases spanning the gap. The CDR3 extends over 14 amino acids. CDR3 residues: CASSQVVRAQLQHF. CDR3 nucleotides: TGCGCCAGCAGCCAAGTGGTAAGGGCTCAGCTTCAGCATTTT.

This clone occurred a few times. The CDR3 region is CASSQDPPQVNQPQHF. The CDR3 DNA sequence: TGCGCCAGCAGCCAAGATCCGCCACAGGTCAATCAGCCCCAGCATTTT. The V gene is TRBV4-1, the J gene TRBJ1-5; weak D call: TRBD1 (5 bases). Germline CDR1 MGHRA, CDR2 YSYEKL. V lost 0 bases and J lost 3, with 12 bases in between. The CDR3 consists of 16 residues.